The 30 T cell receptor beta chains below were found in one sample sequenced in a study of blood T cell repertoires in COVID-19. Repertoires were generated with immunoSEQ multiplex PCR, while TCRdb's copy carries only in-frame clones and drops some. The sample records around 150,000 clones, 80% to 90% being singletons. Material for sequencing was peripheral blood. Source of these receptors: a woman aged 55-69 years with active COVID-19.

J is TRBJ2-5 and V is TRBV5-4; D not resolved. The germline gives CDR1 SGHNT, CDR2 YYREEE (reference sequence). This CDR3 has 15 amino acids. Trimming cost V 1 base and J 3 bases, with 13 bases left between them. This chain's CDR3 is CASSLMARPKETQYF. The CDR3 DNA reads TGTGCCAGCAGCTTGATGGCCCGTCCGAAAGAGACCCAGTACTTC.

This clone was detected once. The gene calls are TRBV4-2 and TRBJ2-3, with D perhaps matching TRBD2 (6 bases). The CDR3 contains 16 residues. Trimming removed 0 bases from V and 0 bases from J, with 10 bases in between. CDR1 and CDR2 from the germline V gene are LGHNA and YNFKEQ. The CDR3 reads CASSQERGASTDTQYF. The DNA of the CDR3 is TGTGCCAGCAGCCAAGAGCGGGGAGCTAGCACAGATACGCAGTATTTT.

CDR3 loop: CASGGLANTGELFF. Written as DNA, the CDR3 is TGTGCCAGCGGAGGACTAGCGAACACCGGGGAGCTGTTTTTT. This chain connects TRBV2 to TRBJ2-2, with 7 bases lining up with TRBD2. CDR3 length: 14 amino acids. Trimming cost V 8 bases and J 0 bases; bases outside gene matches: 3. Germline lookup yields CDR1 SNHLY and CDR2 FYNNEI.

This clone was seen a few times. Here the CDR3 reads CASSTPGTRTEQYF. The CDR3 DNA reads as TGTGCCAGCAGTACCCCCGGGACTAGGACCGAGCAGTACTTC. V gene TRBV28 combines with J gene TRBJ2-7, with 8 positions matching TRBD2. Per the germline V gene, CDR1 is MDHEN and CDR2 is SYDVKM. This CDR3 region has 14 residues. V trimming: 5 bases; J trimming: 6 bases; junction bases outside the gene matches: 9.

The chain recombines TRBV18 with TRBJ1-6; D not certain. This CDR3 region has 14 residues. Germline V CDR1 and CDR2: KGHSH, LQKENI. The germline V and J ends were trimmed by 3 bases and 7 bases, with 10 bases remaining between them. CDR3 bases: TGTGCCAGCTCACCGAGGGCAGAAAATTCACCCCTCCACTTT. This codes for CASSPRAENSPLHF.

The chain recombines TRBV5-1 with TRBJ2-5, with TRBD2 identical over 12 bases. Germline V gives CDR1 SGHRS, CDR2 YFSETQ. This CDR3 contains 15 residues. V trimming: 4 bases; J trimming: 4 bases; junction bases outside the gene matches: 5. The CDR3 DNA sequence: TGCGCCAGCAGCGACCTACTAGCGGGGGGAGAGACCCAGTACTTC. It codes for CASSDLLAGGETQYF.

The sample holds one count of this clone. The genes are TRBV6-6 and TRBJ2-7; D may be TRBD1 (6 bases). The CDR3 spans 14 residues. Germline CDR1 MNHNY, CDR2 SVGAGI (reference sequence). V gave up 2 bases and J gave up 4 bases, with 12 bases separating them. The CDR3 spells CASSYGRGIYEQYF. The DNA for the CDR3 is TGTGCCAGCAGTTACGGCAGGGGAATTTACGAGCAGTACTTC.

The gene calls are TRBV5-1 and TRBJ1-5, with D hard to call. CDR1 SGHRS and CDR2 YFSETQ come from the germline V gene. Trimming took 1 base from V and 5 from J, leaving 19 bases between them. The CDR3 runs 17 residues. CDR3 residues: CASSLSIRGDGDQPQHF. CDR3 DNA sequence: TGCGCCAGCAGCTTGAGTATCCGGGGAGATGGTGATCAGCCCCAGCATTTT.

J is TRBJ2-2 and V is TRBV29-1; 8 bases align to TRBD1. V was pared by 5 bases and J by 6 bases, with 11 bases of the junction left unmatched. The CDR3 length is 15 residues. Germline V lookup: CDR1 SQVTM, CDR2 ANQGSEA. As DNA, the CDR3 is TGCAGCGTTCCACCAGGGGGCGTTTACCCCGGGGAGCTGTTTTTT. Translated, it gives CSVPPGGVYPGELFF.

The chain uses TRBV28 and TRBJ1-5, with a possible D match to TRBD1 (6 bases). CDR3 size: 16 residues. Germline CDR1 reads MDHEN; CDR2 reads SYDVKM. The germline V and J ends were trimmed by 6 bases and 3 bases, with 18 bases remaining between them. CDR3 in DNA: TGTGCCAGCAGCCTCCCCTCGTACAGGGACAATCAGCCCCAGCATTTT. Its protein product is CASSLPSYRDNQPQHF.

This chain connects TRBV18 to TRBJ1-5; 8 bases line up with TRBD1. This CDR3 contains 15 residues. The junction had 4 bases not matched to a gene; V was cut back by 2 bases and J by 4 bases. Per germline, CDR1 KGHSH and CDR2 LQKENI. The CDR3 region is CASSPTRTGNQPQHF. CDR3 bases: TGTGCCAGCTCACCAACAAGGACAGGGAATCAGCCCCAGCATTTT.

V is TRBV5-1 and J is TRBJ2-1; 7 bases are shared with TRBD1. The CDR3 loop spans 15 amino acids. The V gene's germline CDR1 is SGHRS and CDR2 YFSETQ. Trimming took 0 bases from V and 5 from J; bases not matched to a gene: 5. The CDR3 sequence is CASSLEWGQNNEQFF. In nucleotides, the CDR3 is TGCGCCAGCAGCTTGGAGTGGGGACAGAACAATGAGCAGTTCTTC.

This chain joins TRBV12-2 and TRBJ2-7; TRBD1, as called in the table, went unchecked against the DNA. TRBV12-2 is annotated as a pseudogene. This CDR3 is built from 16 residues. This CDR3 is CASRSPGPGQGPEQYF. DNA for the CDR3: TGTGCAAGTCGCTCACCGGGACCGGGACAGGGTCCCGAGCAGTACTTC.

V and J are TRBV19 and TRBJ2-1; D is perhaps TRBD1 (5 bases). Germline V gives CDR1 LNHDA, CDR2 SQIVND (reference sequence). V was shortened by 7 bases and J by 3 bases, with 10 bases between the two germline ends. The CDR3 has 13 residues. CDR3 residues: CASTWGYYNEQFF. In nucleotides, the CDR3 is TGTGCCAGTACATGGGGCTACTACAATGAGCAGTTCTTC.

Ten or more counts support this clone. The genes are TRBV5-4 and TRBJ2-7, with 7 positions matching TRBD2. The germline gives CDR1 SGHNT, CDR2 YYREEE (reference sequence). Germline trimming cut 0 bases from V and 5 bases from J; bases unmatched to any gene: 2. The CDR3 length is 13 residues. As DNA, the CDR3 is TGTGCCAGCAGCTTGGCGGGAGGCAACGAGCAGTACTTC. This sequence encodes CASSLAGGNEQYF.

The J gene is TRBJ2-3, the V gene TRBV5-6; D is uncertain. The CDR3 length is 14 residues. Germline V gene lookup returns CDR1 SGHDT and CDR2 YYEEEE. The germline V and J ends were trimmed by 0 bases and 0 bases, with 5 bases remaining between them. CDR3 loop: CASSLGHSTDTQYF. The DNA of the CDR3 is TGTGCCAGCAGCTTGGGACATAGCACAGATACGCAGTATTTT.

The gene calls are TRBV7-8 and TRBJ2-7; 11 bases fit TRBD2. The CDR3 extends over 16 amino acids. The V gene end was trimmed by 5 bases and the J gene end by 2 bases; junction bases not matched to a gene: 8. Germline CDR1 and CDR2: SGHVS and FQNEAQ. The CDR3 sequence is CASSLTSGGSPYEQYF. The CDR3 nucleotides read TGTGCCAGCAGCCTTACTAGCGGGGGATCTCCCTACGAGCAGTACTTC.

This chain connects TRBV7-3 to TRBJ2-2, with TRBD2 matching over 8 bases. The CDR3 length is 17 residues. CDR1 and CDR2 from the germline V gene are SGHTA and FQGTGA. V shed 5 bases and J 1 base; nucleotides not matched to a gene: 9. As DNA, the CDR3 is TGTGCCAGCAGCCGACTGGCCACTAGCGGGAACACCGGGGAGCTGTTTTTT. This codes for CASSRLATSGNTGELFF.

The J gene is TRBJ2-1, the V gene TRBV18; TRBD2 aligns across 8 bases. Germline values: CDR1 KGHSH, CDR2 LQKENI. V lost 2 bases and J lost 8; bases outside the gene matches: 8. This CDR3 has 15 amino acids. As DNA, the CDR3 is TGTGCCAGCTCACCAGGACTAGCTTCAAACGATGAGCAGTTCTTC. Residues: CASSPGLASNDEQFF.

V usage is TRBV4-3 and J usage is TRBJ1-6; D possibly corresponds to TRBD1 (6 bases). The CDR3 length is 16 residues. From germline, CDR1 is LGHNA and CDR2 YSLEER. The V end lost 3 bases, the J end lost 7 bases, and 16 bases lay between the germline ends. The CDR3 spells CASSQVYRAGNSPLHF. CDR3 sequence (DNA): TGCGCCAGCAGCCAGGTTTACAGGGCAGGCAATTCACCCCTCCACTTT.

The V and J genes are TRBV7-2 and TRBJ2-7, with D perhaps matching TRBD1 (5 bases). Germline loops: CDR1 SGHTA, CDR2 FQGNSA. V lost 4 bases and J 1 base, leaving 8 bases between the germline ends. The CDR3 contains 13 residues. CDR3 nucleotides: TGTGCCAGCAGCTCGGACAAATCCTACGAGCAGTACTTC. Translated: CASSSDKSYEQYF.

Only one count was recorded for this clone. V and J are TRBV6-4 and TRBJ1-2; no definite D call. The CDR3 totals 13 residues. Trimming removed 2 bases from V and 7 bases from J, with 11 bases in between. In germline, CDR1 is MRHNA, CDR2 SNTAGT. The CDR3 coding sequence is TGTGCCAGCAGTGACGGAGGCTGGGGTGGCTACACCTTC. Its translation is CASSDGGWGGYTF.

CDR3 amino acids: CASSTGQGRPEAFF. CDR3 coding DNA: TGTGCCAGCAGCACCGGACAGGGAAGACCTGAAGCTTTCTTT. This chain links TRBV11-2 with TRBJ1-1; 8 bases are shared with TRBD1. From germline, CDR1 is SGHAT and CDR2 FQNNGV. V lost 5 bases to trimming and J lost 6 bases; unmatched junction nucleotides: 8. The CDR3 totals 14 residues.

The chain joins TRBV4-1 to TRBJ1-2, with 7 bases lining up with TRBD1. From germline, CDR1 is MGHRA and CDR2 YSYEKL. The V and J ends lost 4 bases and 0 bases, in that order; junction bases with no gene match: 14. CDR3 length equals 18 residues. DNA of the CDR3: TGCGCCAGCAGCCGCCAACCAGGGGGATCCCAAGCTAACTATGGCTACACCTTC. It codes for CASSRQPGGSQANYGYTF.

The gene calls are TRBV2 and TRBJ2-5, with D possibly being TRBD2 (5 bases). This CDR3 comprises 14 residues. Germline V gene sequence: CDR1 SNHLY, CDR2 FYNNEI. V lost 8 bases to trimming and J lost 2 bases, with 15 bases between them. CDR3 region: CASRTRVRQETQYF. In nucleotides, the CDR3 is TGTGCCAGCCGAACGAGGGTGCGGCAAGAGACCCAGTACTTC.

This clone was seen a single time. This chain uses TRBV29-1 with TRBJ2-1; TRBD2 agrees at 13 bases. Looked up from germline, CDR1 is SQVTM and CDR2 is ANQGSEA. V shed 5 bases and J 7 bases; nucleotides not matched to a gene: 8. This CDR3 has 15 amino acids. CDR3 region: CSVHPGLAGRNEQFF. For the CDR3, the DNA is TGCAGCGTTCACCCGGGACTAGCGGGGCGGAATGAGCAGTTCTTC.

This chain joins TRBV29-1 and TRBJ2-1; TRBD2 matches at 7 bases. Germline V lookup: CDR1 SQVTM, CDR2 ANQGSEA. The CDR3 is 16 amino acids. CDR3 in amino acids: CTTAQREGRPMEEQFF. The CDR3 DNA reads TGCACCACCGCCCAAAGGGAGGGACGTCCGATGGAAGAGCAGTTCTTC.

The chain recombines TRBV28 with TRBJ2-7, with 8 bases aligning to TRBD2. Germline V CDR1 and CDR2: MDHEN, SYDVKM. This CDR3 is built from 16 residues. With 3 bases clipped from V and 2 bases from J, the junction kept 9 bases outside the gene matches. CDR3 DNA sequence: TGTGCCAGCAGTTTGGCAGCCGGGAGGGCTCCCTACGAGCAGTACTTC. As protein: CASSLAAGRAPYEQYF.

The rearrangement links TRBV28 to TRBJ1-2, with a possible D match to TRBD1 (6 bases). CDR3 length equals 14 residues. The ends were cut back, 10 bases at V and 4 bases at J, with 19 bases in the middle. Per the germline V gene, CDR1 is MDHEN and CDR2 is SYDVKM. The CDR3 nucleotides are TGTGCCACGAGAGAGCAGGGGTCTGGCTATGGCTACACCTTC. It translates to CATREQGSGYGYTF.

This clone was seen only a few times. The chain combines TRBV19 with TRBJ1-2; 8 nucleotides agree with TRBD1. The CDR3 contains 15 residues. Germline loops: CDR1 LNHDA, CDR2 SQIVND (reference sequence). Trimming at V came to 7 bases and at J to 5 bases, leaving 12 bases not matched to a gene. The CDR3 coding sequence is TGTGCCAGTACCCGACAGGGGAGCCCGACTTATGGCTACACCTTC. This translates into CASTRQGSPTYGYTF.